The 11 T cell receptor beta chains given below trace back to one sample, sequenced in a study of T cells in Graves' hyperthyroidism and ophthalmopathy. RNA transcripts were the template for amplifying TCR beta CDR3 regions. Carried out on the TCR CDR3, a first-round RT-PCR used the HTBI primer set. In TCRdb, the multiplex PCR reads were re-called with MiXCR into one record per CDR3 protein. Among 150,000 or so distinct CDR3 sequences listed, less than 10% were seen once. The sequencing sample was made of blood. The receptors derive from a woman aged 18-29 years with Graves' hyperthyroidism that later progressed to Graves' ophthalmopathy.

This clonotype was recorded many times. V is TRBV6-1 and J is TRBJ2-3; D unresolved. The CDR3 covers 11 residues. Trimming pared 6 bases from V and 6 bases from J, leaving 7 bases between. Germline assignment: CDR1 MNHNS and CDR2 SASEGT. The CDR3 region is CASRTLDTQYF. The CDR3 DNA reads as TGTGCCAGCAGGACCCTTGATACGCAGTATTTT.

The chain combines TRBV9 with TRBJ2-1; tentatively, D is TRBD1 (5 bases). V lost 2 bases and J lost 6, with 15 bases in between. The germline gives CDR1 SGDLS, CDR2 YYNGEE. The CDR3 covers 15 residues. As DNA, the CDR3 is TGTGCCAGCAGCGTCGGGCCCCCTGGGGCCAATGAGCAGTTCTTC. Translating gives CASSVGPPGANEQFF.

The chain combines TRBV18 with TRBJ2-7; D unresolved. Germline loops: CDR1 KGHSH, CDR2 LQKENI. The CDR3 contains 10 residues. Trimming cost V 3 bases and J 6 bases, with 3 bases left between them. The CDR3 reads CASSPFEQYF. Written as DNA, the CDR3 is TGTGCCAGCTCACCCTTCGAGCAGTACTTC. The whole variable domain, remainder taken from reference TRBV18 and TRBJ2-7, is NAGVMQNPRHLVRRRGQEARLRCSPMKGHSHVYWYRQLPEEGLKFMVYLQKENIIDESGMPKERFSAEFPKEGPSILRIQQVVRGDSAAYFCASSPFEQYFGPGTRLTVT.

Ten or more counts support this clonotype. The chain couples TRBV16 to TRBJ2-5, with D perhaps matching TRBD2 (5 bases). This CDR3 comprises 15 residues. V was clipped by 1 base and J by 3 bases, with 12 bases between them. Germline assignment: CDR1 KGHSY and CDR2 FQNENV. As DNA, the CDR3 is TGTGCCAGCAGCCAATTTAGCTGGGGAGAAGAGACCCAGTACTTC. As protein: CASSQFSWGEETQYF.

This clonotype was recorded at least ten times. The chain employs TRBV11-2 and TRBJ2-1, with 10 bases aligning to TRBD2. This CDR3 is 15 amino acids long. The germline CDR1 and CDR2 sequences are SGHAT and FQNNGV. V was clipped by 0 bases and J by 4 bases; unmatched bases: 0. The CDR3 loop reads CASSLEGLAYNEQFF. In nucleotides, the CDR3 is TGTGCCAGCAGCTTAGAGGGACTAGCGTACAATGAGCAGTTCTTC.

J is TRBJ1-1 and V is TRBV4-1, with D possibly being TRBD1 (6 bases). The length of the CDR3 is 14 residues. Trimming stripped 2 bases from V and 6 bases from J, with 13 bases between. CDR1 and CDR2 from the germline V gene are MGHRA and YSYEKL. The CDR3 nucleotides are TGCGCCAGCAGCCAACCTCTCAGGGGCCCTGAAGCTTTCTTT. This sequence encodes CASSQPLRGPEAFF.

On this clonotype: Just one base apart from a much larger clone, this may be a read error. The V gene is TRBV20-1, the J gene TRBJ2-6; 10 bases are shared with TRBD1. The length of the CDR3 is 17 residues. CDR1 and CDR2 from the germline V gene are DFQATT and SNEGSKA (reference sequence). CDR3 in amino acids: CSANSGQGSSGANVPTF. The CDR3 DNA reads as TGCAGTGCGAATTCGGGACAGGGGAGCTCTGGGGCCAACGTCCCGACTTTC.

This clonotype has more than one count but fewer than ten. The V gene is TRBV9, the J gene TRBJ1-4; D is undetermined. Germline-derived CDR1 and CDR2 are SGDLS and YYNGEE. V gave up 0 bases and J gave up 4 bases, with 10 bases separating them. The CDR3 runs 15 residues. CDR3 nucleotides: TGTGCCAGCAGCGTAGCGGCGGGATTTAATGAAAAACTGTTTTTT. Translated, it gives CASSVAAGFNEKLFF.

This clonotype was seen at least ten times. V and J are TRBV12-3 or TRBV12-4 and TRBJ1-5; 8 bases are a match to TRBD1. Trimming took 3 bases from V and 4 from J; bases not matched to a gene: 2. This CDR3 is 14 amino acids long. The CDR3 sequence is CASSLGQANQPQHF. CDR3 coding DNA: TGTGCCAGCAGTTTGGGACAGGCGAATCAGCCCCAGCATTTT.

The chain combines TRBV5-4 with TRBJ2-7; TRBD2 matches at 10 bases. The CDR3 extends over 15 amino acids. The V and J ends lost 3 bases and 5 bases, in that order; junction bases with no gene match: 8. The germline gives CDR1 SGHNT, CDR2 YYREEE (reference sequence). CDR3 nucleotide sequence: TGTGCCAGCAGCTGGGGAAGCGGGAGGGGGGACGAGCAGTACTTC. It codes for CASSWGSGRGDEQYF.

This clonotype showed up just a few times. The rearrangement joins TRBV18 to TRBJ1-3; D uncertain. The V end lost 1 base, the J end lost 9 bases, and 13 bases lay between the germline ends. There are 14 residues in the CDR3. The germline CDR1 and CDR2 sequences are KGHSH and LQKENI. CDR3 residues: CASSPQVNGGTIYF. DNA of the CDR3: TGTGCCAGCTCACCACAGGTTAATGGTGGCACCATATATTTT.